This T cell receptor beta chain was retrieved from a study of T cell responses to AZD1222 COVID-19 vaccine. Repertoires were generated with immunoSEQ multiplex PCR, while TCRdb's copy carries only in-frame clones and drops some. The table has roughly 96,000 clones, 85% to 90% seen once; the top ten hold less than 3.5%. The source was peripheral blood, collected on day 0 of AZD1222 vaccination. The origin of this receptor is an adult in good health.

CDR3 nucleotides: TGTGCCAGCAGTTTCGGGGGGGCTGAAGCTTTCTTT. Amino acids: CASSFGGAEAFF. The chain employs TRBV27 and TRBJ1-1; D might be TRBD1 (5 bases). The CDR3 loop spans 12 amino acids. In germline, CDR1 is MNHEY, CDR2 SMNVEV (reference sequence). The V end lost 3 bases, the J end lost 6 bases, and 8 bases lay between the germline ends.